This is a list of T cell receptor beta chains from one sample in a study of human T cells and chemical hapten exposure. TCRdb ran MiXCR on the RACE reads and lists one entry per CDR3 protein. The table lists roughly 260,000 distinct CDR3 sequences, approximately 8.4% of them singletons. This sample comprised whole blood, obtained in connection with sensitization to the hapten diphenylcyclopropenone (DPC). These TCRs come from a woman aged 35 to 49 with alopecia areata. Some clones in this sample may be carry-over from other donors' samples. Each CDR3 is given with its conserved first and last residue. D genes are given only for firm matches. Clone size is not always given. Where it is, it says once, few, many or a class for expanded clones.

J: TRBJ2-3; D: TRBD1; size: few; V: TRBV7-2; CDR3: CASSSLDRLTDTQYF; DNA: TGTGCCAGCAGCTCCCTGGACAGGTTAACAGATACGCAGTATTTT
J: TRBJ2-7; D: TRBD1; size: .; V: TRBV20-1; CDR3: CSAPDREKGYEQYF; DNA: TGCAGTGCTCCGGACAGGGAAAAGGGTTACGAGCAGTACTTC
J: TRBJ1-5; D: .; size: .; V: TRBV4-2; CDR3: CASSQEGAGTSNQPQHF; DNA: TGTGCCAGCAGCCAAGAGGGAGCAGGGACGAGCAATCAGCCCCAGCATTTT
J: TRBJ2-2; D: .; size: .; V: TRBV12-3/TRBV12-4; CDR3: CASSLSRGPFTGELFF; DNA: TGTGCCAGCAGTTTGTCCAGGGGTCCTTTCACCGGGGAGCTGTTTTTT
J: TRBJ2-2; D: TRBD2; size: .; V: TRBV7-9; CDR3: CASSLTASGKNTGELFF; DNA: TGTGCCAGCAGCTTAACGGCTAGCGGGAAGAACACCGGGGAGCTGTTTTTT
J: TRBJ2-3; D: .; size: few; V: TRBV7-2; CDR3: CASSFRGMSTDTQYF; DNA: TGTGCCAGCAGCTTCCGCGGGATGTCCACAGATACGCAGTATTTT
J: TRBJ2-5; D: TRBD1; size: .; V: TRBV28; CDR3: CASSTRQGIQETQYF; DNA: TGTGCCAGCAGTACCCGACAGGGGATCCAAGAGACCCAGTACTTC
J: TRBJ1-4; D: .; size: .; V: TRBV28; CDR3: CASKGGGGNEKLFF; DNA: TGTGCCTCGAAAGGGGGGGGCGGTAATGAAAAACTGTTTTTT
J: TRBJ1-1; D: .; size: few; V: TRBV20-1; CDR3: CSARGEGPNTEAFF; DNA: TGCAGTGCTAGAGGCGAGGGCCCAAACACTGAAGCTTTCTTT
J: TRBJ2-6; D: TRBD1; size: .; V: TRBV5-1; CDR3: CASSPGQGAVGANVLTF; DNA: TGCGCCAGCAGCCCCGGACAGGGGGCGGTAGGGGCCAACGTCCTGACTTTC
J: TRBJ2-7; D: .; size: few; V: TRBV28; CDR3: CASSLAGVGLEQYF; DNA: TGTGCCAGCAGTTTAGCAGGGGTCGGTCTCGAGCAGTACTTC
J: TRBJ2-7; D: TRBD2; size: many; V: TRBV4-3; CDR3: CASSQDPSGRGYEQYF; DNA: TGCGCCAGCAGCCAAGACCCAAGCGGGAGGGGCTACGAGCAGTACTTC
J: TRBJ2-3; D: TRBD2; size: few; V: TRBV7-2; CDR3: CASSLVVGTSGSADTQYF; DNA: TGTGCCAGCAGCTTAGTTGTCGGGACTAGCGGGAGTGCAGATACGCAGTATTTT
J: TRBJ2-5; D: .; size: few; V: TRBV28; CDR3: CASSPTGTWGETQYF; DNA: TGTGCCAGCAGCCCCACGGGGACCTGGGGAGAGACCCAGTACTTC
J: TRBJ2-3; D: .; size: few; V: TRBV7-2; CDR3: CASRERTGTDTQYF; DNA: TGTGCCAGCAGGGAAAGGACCGGGACAGATACGCAGTATTTT
J: TRBJ2-4; D: .; size: many; V: TRBV28; CDR3: CASSPRGASTAKNIQYF; DNA: TGTGCCAGCAGTCCACGGGGTGCCTCGACGGCCAAAAACATTCAGTACTTC